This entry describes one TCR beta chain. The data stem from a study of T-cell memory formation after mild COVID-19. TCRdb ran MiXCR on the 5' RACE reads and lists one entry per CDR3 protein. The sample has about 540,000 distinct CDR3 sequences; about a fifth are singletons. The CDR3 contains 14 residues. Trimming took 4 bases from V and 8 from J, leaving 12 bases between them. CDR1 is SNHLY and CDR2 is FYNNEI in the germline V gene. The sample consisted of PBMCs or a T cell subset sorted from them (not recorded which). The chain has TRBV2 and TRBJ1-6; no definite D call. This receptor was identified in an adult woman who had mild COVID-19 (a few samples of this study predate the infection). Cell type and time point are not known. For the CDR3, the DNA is TGTGCCAGCAGTGTGACAAGGTCGGATTCACCCCTCCACTTT. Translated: CASSVTRSDSPLHF.